Each of the 5 T cell receptor beta chains below was sequenced from the same sample in a study of Graves' ophthalmopathy and Graves' hyperthyroidism. RNA transcripts served as template for amplifying TCR beta CDR3 sequences. An opening RT-PCR round employed HTBI primers and preceded a second-round multiplex PCR. TCRdb analysed the multiplex PCR reads with MiXCR anew, one entry per CDR3 protein. Of 600,000 to 950,000 distinct CDR3 sequences in the sample, 35% to 50% are singletons; the top ten hold 44%. The sample was peripheral blood. These receptors were taken from an adult man with Graves' ophthalmopathy.

Only a few counts were recorded for this clonotype. The chain links TRBV6-6 to TRBJ2-5; D assignment may be TRBD1 or TRBD2 (6 bases each). The CDR3 length is 15 residues. Germline-derived CDR1 and CDR2 are MNHNY and SVGAGI (reference sequence). Trimming took 6 bases from V and 4 from J, leaving 18 bases between them. The CDR3 region is CASSQDTRGRETQYF. The CDR3 DNA reads TGTGCCAGCAGCCAAGATACCCGGGGGCGAGAGACCCAGTACTTC.

The genes are TRBV5-6 and TRBJ2-7, with D uncertain. This CDR3 contains 15 residues. Per the germline V gene, CDR1 is SGHDT and CDR2 is YYEEEE. V was pared by 0 bases and J by 2 bases, with 12 bases between. The CDR3 here is CASSLAFTEPYEQYF. The CDR3, as DNA: TGTGCCAGCAGCTTGGCTTTTACGGAACCCTACGAGCAGTACTTC.

The chain links TRBV24-1 to TRBJ1-5, with no clear D. The CDR3 totals 15 residues. Trimming removed 4 bases from V and 1 base from J, with 10 bases in between. Germline lookup yields CDR1 KGHDR and CDR2 SFDVKD. CDR3 in DNA: TGTGCCACCAGTGACCGACGGGTCAGCAATCAGCCCCAGCATTTT. As protein: CATSDRRVSNQPQHF.

The chain uses TRBV11-2 and TRBJ1-1, with D uncertain. CDR3 size: 9 residues. The germline gives CDR1 SGHAT, CDR2 FQNNGV. The CDR3 spells CPTTTEAFF. Written as DNA, the CDR3 is TGTCCAACTACGACTGAAGCTTTCTTT.

This rearrangement joins TRBV20-1 to TRBJ1-1, with D hard to call. The germline V gene encodes CDR1 DFQATT and CDR2 SNEGSKA (reference sequence). The CDR3 is 13 amino acids. V was cut by 0 bases and J by 0 bases, with 5 bases left in between. The CDR3 coding sequence is TGCAGTGCTAGAGATGTGTTGAACACTGAAGCTTTCTTT. This codes for CSARDVLNTEAFF.